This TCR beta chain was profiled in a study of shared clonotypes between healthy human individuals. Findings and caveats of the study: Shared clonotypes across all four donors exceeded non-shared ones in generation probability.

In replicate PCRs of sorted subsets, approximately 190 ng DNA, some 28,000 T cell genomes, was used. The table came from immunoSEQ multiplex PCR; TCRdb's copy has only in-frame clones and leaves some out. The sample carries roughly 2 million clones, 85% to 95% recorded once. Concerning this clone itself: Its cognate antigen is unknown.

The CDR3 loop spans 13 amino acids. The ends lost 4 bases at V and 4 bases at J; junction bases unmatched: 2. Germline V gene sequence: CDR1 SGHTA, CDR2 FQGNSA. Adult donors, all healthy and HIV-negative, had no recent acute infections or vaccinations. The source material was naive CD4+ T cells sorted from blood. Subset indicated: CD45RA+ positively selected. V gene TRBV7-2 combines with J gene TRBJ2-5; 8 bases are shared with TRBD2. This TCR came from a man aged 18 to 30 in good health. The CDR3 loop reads CASSWAGGETQYF. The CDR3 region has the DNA TGTGCCAGCAGCTGGGCGGGAGGAGAGACCCAGTACTTC.